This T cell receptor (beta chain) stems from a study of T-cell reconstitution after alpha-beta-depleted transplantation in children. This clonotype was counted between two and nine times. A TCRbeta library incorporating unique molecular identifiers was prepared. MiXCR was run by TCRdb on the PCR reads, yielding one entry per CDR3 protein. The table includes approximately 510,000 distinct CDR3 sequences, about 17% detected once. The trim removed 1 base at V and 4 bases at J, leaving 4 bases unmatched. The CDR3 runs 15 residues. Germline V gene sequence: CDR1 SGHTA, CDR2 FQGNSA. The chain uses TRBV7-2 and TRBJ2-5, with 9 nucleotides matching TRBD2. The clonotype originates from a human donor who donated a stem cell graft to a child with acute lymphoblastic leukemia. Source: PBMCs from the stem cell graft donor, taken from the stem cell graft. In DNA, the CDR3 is TGTGCCAGCAGCTTAGGAGGGACTAGCATAGAGACCCAGTACTTC. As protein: CASSLGGTSIETQYF.